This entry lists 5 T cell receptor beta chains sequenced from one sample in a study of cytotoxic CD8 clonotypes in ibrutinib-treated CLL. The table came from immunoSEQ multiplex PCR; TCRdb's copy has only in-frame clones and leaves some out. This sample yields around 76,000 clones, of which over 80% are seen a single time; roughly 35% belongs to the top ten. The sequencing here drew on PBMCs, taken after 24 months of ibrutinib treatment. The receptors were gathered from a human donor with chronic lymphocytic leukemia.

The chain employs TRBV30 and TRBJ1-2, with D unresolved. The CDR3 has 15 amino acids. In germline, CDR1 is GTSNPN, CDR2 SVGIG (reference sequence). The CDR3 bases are TGTGCTTCCCCCGACTGGCCCGGGATGAACTATGGCTACACCTTC. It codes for CASPDWPGMNYGYTF.

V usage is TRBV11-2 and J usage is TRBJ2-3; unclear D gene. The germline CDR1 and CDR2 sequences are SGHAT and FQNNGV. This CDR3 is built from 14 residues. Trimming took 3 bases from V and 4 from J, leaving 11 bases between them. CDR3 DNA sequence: TGTGCCAGCAGCTTGGTCCCCGAAGCAGATACGCAGTATTTT. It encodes CASSLVPEADTQYF. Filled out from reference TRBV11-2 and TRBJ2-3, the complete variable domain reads EAGVAQSPRYKIIEKRQSVAFWCNPISGHATLYWYQQILGQGPKLLIQFQNNGVVDDSQLPKDRFSAERLKGVDSTLKIQPAKLEDSAVYLCASSLVPEADTQYFGPGTRLTVL.

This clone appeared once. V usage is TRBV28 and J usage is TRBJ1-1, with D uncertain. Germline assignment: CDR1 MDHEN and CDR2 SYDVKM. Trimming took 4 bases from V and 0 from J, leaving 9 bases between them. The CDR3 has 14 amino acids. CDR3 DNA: TGTGCCAGCAGTTACCGGGGTTTGAACACTGAAGCTTTCTTT. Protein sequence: CASSYRGLNTEAFF.

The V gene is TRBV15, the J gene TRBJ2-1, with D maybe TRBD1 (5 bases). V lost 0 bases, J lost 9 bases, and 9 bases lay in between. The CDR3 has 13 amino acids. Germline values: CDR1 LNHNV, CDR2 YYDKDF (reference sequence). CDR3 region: CATSRETAGEQFF. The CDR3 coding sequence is TGTGCCACCAGCAGAGAGACAGCAGGTGAGCAGTTCTTC. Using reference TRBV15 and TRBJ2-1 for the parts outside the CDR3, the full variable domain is DAMVIQNPRYQVTQFGKPVTLSCSQTLNHNVMYWYQQKSSQAPKLLFHYYDKDFNNEADTPDNFQSRRPNTSFCFLDIRSPGLGDTAMYLCATSRETAGEQFFGPGTRLTVL.

This CDR3 reads CASRPTGVYGYTF. The DNA of the CDR3 is TGTGCCAGCAGGCCCACAGGGGTTTATGGCTACACCTTC. The genes are TRBV6-1 and TRBJ1-2; 7 positions agree with TRBD1. Germline V CDR1 and CDR2: MNHNS, SASEGT. CDR3 size: 13 residues. V shed 6 bases, J shed 5 bases, and the junction held 6 bases outside the gene matches.